Listed here are 9 T cell receptor beta chains from one sample, sequenced in a study of blood T cell repertoires in COVID-19. Profiling relied on immunoSEQ multiplex PCR, and the TCRdb table lists in-frame clones only, not all of them. The data contain roughly 36,000 clones, 70% to 85% of them seen just once; the ten biggest clones take up less than 15%. Sequencing was performed on peripheral blood. The receptors stem from a human donor in a cohort sampled during active COVID-19.

The V gene is TRBV27, the J gene TRBJ2-7, with a weak D call TRBD2 (7 bases). Trimming cost V 4 bases and J 2 bases, with 18 bases left between them. This CDR3 comprises 16 residues. Germline CDR1 is MNHEY and CDR2 is SMNVEV (reference sequence). This CDR3 is CASSSARGGGTYEQYF. DNA of the CDR3: TGTGCCAGCAGTTCCGCTCGAGGGGGGGGGACCTACGAGCAGTACTTC.

The V and J genes are TRBV7-9 and TRBJ2-3; D gene ambiguous. Germline V gene sequence: CDR1 SEHNR, CDR2 FQNEAQ (reference sequence). The CDR3 sequence is 14 residues long. Trimming removed 1 base at V and 6 bases at J, with 11 bases between. The CDR3 bases are TGTGCCAGCAGCTTAGGTTCGGTAACGGATACGCAGTATTTT. Protein product: CASSLGSVTDTQYF.

The chain joins TRBV2 to TRBJ1-2; no clear D. Trimming stripped 1 base from V and 5 bases from J, with 8 bases between. Germline lookup yields CDR1 SNHLY and CDR2 FYNNEI. The CDR3 has 13 amino acids. The CDR3 spells CASSEGGLYGYTF. CDR3 bases: TGTGCCAGCAGTGAAGGCGGTCTATATGGCTACACCTTC.

Note on this clone: Within the sample, other DNA sequences also encode this same CDR3. V gene TRBV2 combines with J gene TRBJ2-5, with TRBD1 matching over 9 bases. The junction had 4 bases not matched to a gene; V was cut back by 6 bases and J by 5 bases. This CDR3 has 13 amino acids. Looked up from germline, CDR1 is SNHLY and CDR2 is FYNNEI. The CDR3 DNA follows: TGTGCCAGCAGGGAGACAGGGGGGGAGACCCAGTACTTC. Amino acid sequence: CASRETGGETQYF. The full variable domain, rest sourced from reference TRBV2 and TRBJ2-5, is EPEVTQTPSHQVTQMGQEVILRCVPISNHLYFYWYRQILGQKVEFLVSFYNNEISEKSEIFDDQFSVERPDGSNFTLKIRSTKLEDSAMYFCASRETGGETQYFGPGTRLLVL.

This clone showed up just a few times. The J gene is TRBJ1-2, the V gene TRBV6-5; the match to TRBD1 covers 7 bases. This CDR3 is 12 amino acids long. Germline CDR1 reads MNHEY; CDR2 reads SVGAGI. Unmatched junction bases numbered 2, after V lost 8 bases and J lost 2 bases. CDR3 in amino acids: CASWGQNYGYTF. CDR3 in DNA: TGTGCCAGCTGGGGACAGAACTATGGCTACACCTTC.

This chain connects TRBV5-8 to TRBJ1-2; TRBD1 matches at 7 bases. The CDR3 spans 15 residues. The germline CDR1 and CDR2 sequences are SGHTS and YDEGEE. V lost 1 base to trimming and J lost 5 bases; unmatched junction nucleotides: 8. CDR3 nucleotides: TGTGCCAGCAGCTTGCTCAGGGGGGCTAGATATGGCTACACCTTC. This sequence encodes CASSLLRGARYGYTF.

This clone came up a few times. The chain is built from TRBV4-1 and TRBJ1-4; 9 bases fit TRBD1. The CDR3 is made up of 16 amino acids. From germline, CDR1 is MGHRA and CDR2 YSYEKL. V dropped 4 bases and J dropped 8; count of bases not matched to a gene: 11. The chain's CDR3 is CASSRQAGTGTEKLFF. DNA for the CDR3: TGCGCCAGCAGCCGCCAGGCCGGGACAGGGACCGAAAAACTGTTTTTT.

The V gene is TRBV3-1 (or the pseudogene TRBV3-2), the J gene TRBJ2-7; D is unresolved. V lost 3 bases and J lost 4, with 4 bases in between. The CDR3 sequence is 11 residues long. The germline V gene has CDR1 LGHDT and CDR2 YNNKEL (reference sequence). CDR3 residues: CASSHNYEQYF. The CDR3 DNA reads TGTGCCAGCAGCCATAATTACGAGCAGTACTTC.

The V and J genes are TRBV2 and TRBJ1-5; TRBD1 matches 11 bases. CDR1 SNHLY and CDR2 FYNNEI come from the germline V gene. This CDR3 region has 19 residues. The V and J ends lost 2 bases and 1 base, in that order; junction bases with no gene match: 10. CDR3 in amino acids: CASSENPGQGVRSNQPQHF. The CDR3 nucleotides are TGTGCCAGCAGTGAAAATCCGGGACAGGGGGTGAGAAGCAATCAGCCCCAGCATTTT.